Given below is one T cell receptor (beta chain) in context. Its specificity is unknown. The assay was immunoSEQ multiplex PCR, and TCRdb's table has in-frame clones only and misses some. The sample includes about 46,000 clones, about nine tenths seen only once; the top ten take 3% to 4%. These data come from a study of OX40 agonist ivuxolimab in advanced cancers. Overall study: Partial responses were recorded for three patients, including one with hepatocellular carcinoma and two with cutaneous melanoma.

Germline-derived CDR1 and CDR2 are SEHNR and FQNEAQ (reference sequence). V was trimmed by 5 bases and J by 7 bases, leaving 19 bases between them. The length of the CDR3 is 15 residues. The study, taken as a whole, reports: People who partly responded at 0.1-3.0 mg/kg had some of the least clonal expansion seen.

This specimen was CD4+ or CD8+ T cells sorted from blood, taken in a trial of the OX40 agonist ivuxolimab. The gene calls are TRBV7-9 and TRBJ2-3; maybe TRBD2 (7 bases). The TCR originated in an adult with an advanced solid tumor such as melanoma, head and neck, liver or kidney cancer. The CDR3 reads CASSTTLGGRNTQYF. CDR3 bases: TGTGCCAGCAGCACCACCCTCGGGGGGCGGAATACGCAGTATTTT.